These 19 T cell receptor beta chains originate from one sample sequenced in a study of T cell responses to AZD1222 COVID-19 vaccine (dated by TCRdb to the early 2020s). The time point label on this specimen signifies: about 28 days (+/-7) after the second vaccine dose. Library construction relied on the immunoSEQ multiplex PCR assay. The immuneACCESS repertoire file appears here via TCRdb, limited to in-frame rearrangements. These files lack a portion of the clones; in checked studies, under half of the deficit traces to unresolved V genes, and the cause of the others is not known. This sample holds about 160,000 clones; 90% to 95% were observed only once. The ten largest clones add up to just over 5% of the sample. Sequenced material: peripheral blood, taken 28 days after the second AZD1222 dose. All receptors come from an adult who received the AZD1222 COVID-19 vaccine.

The chain recombines TRBV3-1 (or the pseudogene TRBV3-2) with TRBJ2-1; 9 bases are shared with TRBD2. Germline V CDR1 and CDR2: LGHDT, YNNKEL (reference sequence). The CDR3 length is 18 residues. Trimming removed 0 bases from V and 2 bases from J; junction bases left unmatched: 8. The chain's CDR3 is CASSQEESRGGAYNEQFF. The DNA for the CDR3 is TGTGCCAGCAGCCAAGAGGAATCGCGGGGGGGCGCCTACAATGAGCAGTTCTTC.

The chain employs TRBV19 and TRBJ2-3, with D perhaps assigned TRBD1 or TRBD2 (5 bases each). Per germline, CDR1 LNHDA and CDR2 SQIVND (reference sequence). This CDR3 region has 15 residues. The ends were cut back, 5 bases at V and 1 base at J, with 13 bases in the middle. Here the CDR3 DNA reads TGTGCCAGTAGTCCCGGGGACGCCCGCACAGATACGCAGTATTTT. Translation gives CASSPGDARTDTQYF.

The genes are TRBV2 and TRBJ2-7; the D is unclear. Germline V gene data show CDR1 as SNHLY and CDR2 as FYNNEI. Trimming took off 4 bases at V and 3 bases at J, with 10 bases between the two ends. The CDR3 spans 13 residues. The CDR3 is CASSVAEFYEQYF. CDR3 sequence (DNA): TGTGCCAGCAGTGTGGCAGAGTTCTACGAGCAGTACTTC.

Only one count was recorded for this clone. DNA of the CDR3: TGTGCCAGCAGCCCCCTAGAGACTGGGTTTGGGGACATTCAGTACTTC. Translation gives CASSPLETGFGDIQYF. The chain combines TRBV7-9 with TRBJ2-4; D is unresolved. The CDR3 loop spans 16 amino acids. Germline V gene sequence: CDR1 SEHNR, CDR2 FQNEAQ (reference sequence). V lost 5 bases to trimming and J lost 8 bases, with 22 bases between them.

The CDR3 spells CASRARDRNTGELFF. CDR3 nucleotides: TGTGCCAGCAGAGCCCGGGACAGAAACACCGGGGAGCTGTTTTTT. The gene calls are TRBV21-1 and TRBJ2-2; the table's D call, TRBD1, has no DNA check behind it. TRBV21-1 is an annotated pseudogene. This CDR3 has 15 residues.

The gene calls are TRBV9 and TRBJ2-5; 11 nucleotides match TRBD2. Unmatched junction bases numbered 10, after V lost 3 bases and J lost 6 bases. Germline CDR1 is SGDLS and CDR2 is YYNGEE. The CDR3 has 16 residues. The CDR3 loop reads CASSAGGLAGGKTQYF. CDR3 nucleotides: TGTGCCAGCAGCGCGGGAGGACTAGCGGGTGGAAAGACCCAGTACTTC.

This chain links TRBV6-5 with TRBJ1-1; D possibly corresponds to TRBD1 (5 bases). The germline V gene has CDR1 MNHEY and CDR2 SVGAGI. The length of the CDR3 is 15 residues. The V and J ends lost 0 bases and 5 bases respectively, with 13 bases between them. The CDR3 loop reads CASSYSVQGSTEAFF. The CDR3 nucleotides read TGTGCCAGCAGTTACTCGGTTCAGGGATCTACTGAAGCTTTCTTT.

The chain joins TRBV28 to TRBJ2-1, with 9 bases identical to TRBD2. CDR3 size: 15 residues. The germline V gene has CDR1 MDHEN and CDR2 SYDVKM. The J segment lost 4 bases and the V segment lost 3 bases, leaving 4 bases of the junction unmatched. The CDR3 protein is CASSLAGGYYNEQFF. The CDR3 DNA sequence: TGTGCCAGCAGTTTGGCGGGAGGGTATTACAATGAGCAGTTCTTC.

The chain carries TRBV10-3 and TRBJ1-2; 7 nucleotides line up with TRBD1. The germline CDR1 and CDR2 sequences are ENHRY and SYGVKD. The CDR3 totals 13 residues. Trimming cost V 8 bases and J 8 bases; bases outside gene matches: 11. CDR3 sequence (DNA): TGTGCCATCGAGGCGGGGTCAGGGGGAGGCTACACCTTC. It encodes CAIEAGSGGGYTF.

The chain links TRBV6-5 to TRBJ1-5, with unresolved D. In germline, CDR1 is MNHEY, CDR2 SVGAGI. Trimming took 8 bases from V and 4 from J, leaving 12 bases between them. This CDR3 is 13 amino acids long. For the CDR3, the DNA is TGTGCCAGCGGGGTAGGCGATAATCAGCCCCAGCATTTT. It codes for CASGVGDNQPQHF.

The chain couples TRBV13 to TRBJ1-2; D not resolved. Trimming took 0 bases from V and 4 from J, leaving 9 bases between them. CDR1 and CDR2 (germline): PRHDT, FYEKMQ (reference sequence). This CDR3 is 14 amino acids long. The DNA of the CDR3 is TGTGCCAGCAGCTTAGGCGAAGGAGCCTATGGCTACACCTTC. Its protein product is CASSLGEGAYGYTF.

DNA for the CDR3: TGTGCCAGCAGTTTACTTCAGGGGAGTAACTATGGCTACACCTTC. This translates into CASSLLQGSNYGYTF. The chain employs TRBV27 and TRBJ1-2, with a tentative D call TRBD1 (6 bases). Trimming pared 2 bases from V and 1 base from J, leaving 11 bases between. The CDR3 contains 15 residues. The V gene's germline CDR1 is MNHEY and CDR2 SMNVEV (reference sequence).

This chain connects TRBV24-1 to TRBJ2-5; D not resolved. The CDR3 totals 12 residues. Germline V gene sequence: CDR1 KGHDR, CDR2 SFDVKD. The V end was cut by 7 bases, the J end by 9 bases, with 14 bases between. The CDR3 nucleotides are TGTGCCACCAGCAACCAAGTGGGCCCCCAGTACTTC. Translation gives CATSNQVGPQYF.

The chain couples TRBV19 to TRBJ2-5; 9 bases align to TRBD1. Germline assignment: CDR1 LNHDA and CDR2 SQIVND (reference sequence). The CDR3 extends over 17 amino acids. V shed 1 base, J shed 4 bases, and the junction held 10 bases outside the gene matches. CDR3 in amino acids: CASSIVPGTGFGETQYF. In DNA form, the CDR3 reads TGTGCCAGTAGTATAGTTCCCGGGACAGGGTTTGGAGAGACCCAGTACTTC.

This chain links TRBV6-5 with TRBJ2-1, with 9 bases that match TRBD2. CDR1 and CDR2 from the germline V gene are MNHEY and SVGAGI. This CDR3 is 15 amino acids long. V was clipped by 6 bases and J by 7 bases; unmatched bases: 10. CDR3 region: CASRVGLSGRNEQFF. In DNA, the CDR3 is TGTGCCAGCAGAGTTGGTCTTAGCGGGAGAAATGAGCAGTTCTTC.

V and J are TRBV7-9 and TRBJ2-1; TRBD1 is a possible D gene (5 bases). Germline CDR1 and CDR2: SEHNR and FQNEAQ (reference sequence). The CDR3 is 14 amino acids. Trimming took off 5 bases at V and 10 bases at J, with 18 bases between the two ends. The CDR3 loop reads CASSLLGAVLEQFF. The CDR3 DNA reads TGTGCCAGCAGCCTCCTAGGGGCGGTATTGGAGCAGTTCTTC.

The chain uses TRBV18 and TRBJ2-5; 9 bases fit TRBD1. V lost 6 bases and J lost 4; bases outside the gene matches: 3. The CDR3 runs 13 residues. From germline, CDR1 is KGHSH and CDR2 LQKENI. As DNA, the CDR3 is TGTGCCAGCTCGGGACAGGGCGGAGAGACCCAGTACTTC. Amino acids: CASSGQGGETQYF.

The chain employs TRBV18 and TRBJ2-6, with D unclear. CDR1 and CDR2 (germline): KGHSH, LQKENI. The CDR3 has 13 residues. Trimming removed 3 bases at V and 7 bases at J, with 7 bases between. The CDR3 region has the DNA TGTGCCAGCTCACCCGGTGAAGCCAACGTCCTGACTTTC. It translates to CASSPGEANVLTF.

The chain carries TRBV6-1 and TRBJ2-5, with unresolved D. The CDR3 length is 12 residues. Looked up from germline, CDR1 is MNHNS and CDR2 is SASEGT. Deletions cut 6 bases from V and 3 bases from J, with 8 bases between. The CDR3 nucleotides are TGTGCCAGCAGACACGGAAAAGAGACCCAGTACTTC. Protein: CASRHGKETQYF.